The 5 T cell receptor beta chains below were found in one sample sequenced in a study of OX40 agonist ivuxolimab in advanced cancers. The protocol used for the library was the immunoSEQ multiplex PCR assay. TCRdb obtained this table from immuneACCESS and retained in-frame rearrangements with V and J assigned. These tables miss some clones; where compared with another copy, unresolved V genes account for less than half of the shortfall, and the remainder is unexplained. The sample yields tens of thousands of clones; roughly 82% were counted once. Less than 2.5% of the sample rests with the top ten. The input for sequencing was CD4+ or CD8+ T cells sorted from blood, taken in a trial of the OX40 agonist ivuxolimab. The source is an adult with an advanced solid tumor such as melanoma, head and neck, liver or kidney cancer.

The V call is TRBV2, the J call TRBJ2-7; TRBD1 matches at 7 bases. Germline loops: CDR1 SNHLY, CDR2 FYNNEI. CDR3 length: 14 amino acids. Unmatched junction bases numbered 5, after V lost 6 bases and J lost 0 bases. The CDR3 reads CASREQGPSYEQYF. CDR3 nucleotides: TGTGCCAGCAGGGAACAGGGGCCCTCCTACGAGCAGTACTTC.

This chain uses TRBV5-1 with TRBJ1-2; TRBD1 is a possible D gene (6 bases). Germline-derived CDR1 and CDR2 are SGHRS and YFSETQ. The CDR3 has 13 residues. With 3 bases removed from V and 6 bases from J, the gap between germline ends came to 12 bases. CDR3 region: CASSSMGANGYTF. CDR3 coding DNA: TGCGCCAGCAGCTCAATGGGGGCTAATGGCTACACCTTC.

This clone was picked up a small number of times. The chain has TRBV7-2 and TRBJ2-3; D remains ambiguous. The CDR3 totals 15 residues. V was trimmed by 1 base and J by 6 bases, leaving 14 bases between them. Looked up from germline, CDR1 is SGHTA and CDR2 is FQGNSA. CDR3 protein: CASSLGTPRTDTQYF. As DNA, the CDR3 is TGTGCCAGCAGCTTAGGGACCCCCAGAACGGATACGCAGTATTTT.

The rearrangement joins TRBV11-2 to TRBJ1-1; D is possibly TRBD1 (5 bases). The germline V gene has CDR1 SGHAT and CDR2 FQNNGV. Trimming removed 4 bases from V and 3 bases from J, with 15 bases in between. The CDR3 is 15 amino acids. The CDR3 here is CASSSGTGYDTEAFF. In DNA form, the CDR3 reads TGTGCCAGCAGCTCCGGGACGGGGTACGACACTGAAGCTTTCTTT. The full variable domain, completed using reference TRBV11-2 and TRBJ1-1, is EAGVAQSPRYKIIEKRQSVAFWCNPISGHATLYWYQQILGQGPKLLIQFQNNGVVDDSQLPKDRFSAERLKGVDSTLKIQPAKLEDSAVYLCASSSGTGYDTEAFFGQGTRLTVV.

V gene TRBV5-1 combines with J gene TRBJ2-5, with TRBD1 matching over 11 bases. The closer fit of TRBJ2-7 to the DNA end suggests the J call may be wrong. CDR1 and CDR2 from the germline V gene are SGHRS and YFSETQ. The CDR3 is made up of 15 amino acids. As DNA, the CDR3 is TGCGCCAGCAGCTATGGACAGGGGGCTTGGTACGAGCAGTACTTC. Encoded protein: CASSYGQGAWYEQYF.